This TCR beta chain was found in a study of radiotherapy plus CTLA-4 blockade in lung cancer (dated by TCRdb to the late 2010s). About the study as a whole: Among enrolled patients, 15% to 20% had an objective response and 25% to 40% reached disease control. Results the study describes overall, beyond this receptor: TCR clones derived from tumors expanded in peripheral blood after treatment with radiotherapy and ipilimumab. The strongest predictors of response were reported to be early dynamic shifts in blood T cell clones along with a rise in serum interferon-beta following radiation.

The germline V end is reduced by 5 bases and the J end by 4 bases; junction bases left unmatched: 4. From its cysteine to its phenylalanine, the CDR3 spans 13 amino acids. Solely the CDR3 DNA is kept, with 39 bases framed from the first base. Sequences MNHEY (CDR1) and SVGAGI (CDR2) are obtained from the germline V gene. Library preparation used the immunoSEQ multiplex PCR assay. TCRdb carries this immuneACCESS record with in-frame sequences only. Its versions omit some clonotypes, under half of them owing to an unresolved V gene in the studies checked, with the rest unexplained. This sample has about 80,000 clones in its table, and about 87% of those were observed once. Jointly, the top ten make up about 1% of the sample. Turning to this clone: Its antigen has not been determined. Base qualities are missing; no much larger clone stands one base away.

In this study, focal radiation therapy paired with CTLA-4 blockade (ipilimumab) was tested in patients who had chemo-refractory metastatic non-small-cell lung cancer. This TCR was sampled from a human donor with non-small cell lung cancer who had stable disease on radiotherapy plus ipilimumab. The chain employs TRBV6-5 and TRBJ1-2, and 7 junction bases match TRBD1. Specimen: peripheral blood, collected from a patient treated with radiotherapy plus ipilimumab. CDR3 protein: CASSDRTGYGYTF. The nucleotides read TGTGCCAGCAGTGATCGGACAGGCTATGGCTACACCTTC.